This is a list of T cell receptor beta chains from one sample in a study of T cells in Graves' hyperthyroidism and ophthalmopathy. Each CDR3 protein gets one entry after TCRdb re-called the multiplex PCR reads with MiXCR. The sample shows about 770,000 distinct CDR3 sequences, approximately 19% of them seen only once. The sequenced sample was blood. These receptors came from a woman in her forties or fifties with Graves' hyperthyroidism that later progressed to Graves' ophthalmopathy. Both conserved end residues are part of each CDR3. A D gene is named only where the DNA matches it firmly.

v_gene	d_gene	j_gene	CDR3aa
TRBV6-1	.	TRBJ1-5	CASSSSRGGPQHF
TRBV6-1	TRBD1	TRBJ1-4	CASTHSDREGEKLFF
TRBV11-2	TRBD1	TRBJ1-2	CASSYQDRSNYGYTF
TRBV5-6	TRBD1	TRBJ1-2	CASSWRTGGIYGYTF
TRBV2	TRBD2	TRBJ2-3	CASSAQGLAGGQKDTQYF
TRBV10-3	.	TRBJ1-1	CAISPRLDSTAFF
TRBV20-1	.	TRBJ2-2	CSAGIAGELFF
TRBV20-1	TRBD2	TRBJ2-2	CSAESSGGPGELFF
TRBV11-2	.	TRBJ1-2	CASSPQTTGYTF
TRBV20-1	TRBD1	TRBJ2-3	CSARSPGQGGTDTQYF
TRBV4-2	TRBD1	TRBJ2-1	CASSLLGQADNEQFF
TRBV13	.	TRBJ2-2	CASSLVSSVNTGELFF
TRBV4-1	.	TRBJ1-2	CASSQDEEGDGYTF
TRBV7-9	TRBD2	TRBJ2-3	CASSLQGLAGGLDTQYF
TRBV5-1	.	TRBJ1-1	CASSFGGNTEAFF
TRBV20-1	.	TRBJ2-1	CSARALTEISPYNEQFF
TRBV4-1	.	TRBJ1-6	CASSQAQVEPLHF
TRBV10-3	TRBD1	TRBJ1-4	CAISGQGATNEKLFF
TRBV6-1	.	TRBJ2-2	CASSPGLKDTGELFF
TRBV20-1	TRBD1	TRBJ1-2	CSAWTGVYGYTF
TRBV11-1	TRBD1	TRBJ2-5	CASSFQGARETQYF
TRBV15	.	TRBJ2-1	CATSRVPGSYNEQFF
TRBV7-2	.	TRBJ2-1	CASSRRGFNEQFF
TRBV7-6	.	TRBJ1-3	CASSLGGSTSGNTIYF
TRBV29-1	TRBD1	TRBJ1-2	CSVEGTKQGADYGYTF
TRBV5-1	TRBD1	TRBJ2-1	CASSTGTGDLYNEQFF
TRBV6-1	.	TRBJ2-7	CASSEVGRGEQYF
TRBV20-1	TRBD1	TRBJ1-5	CSARDSTGTGNSNQPQHF
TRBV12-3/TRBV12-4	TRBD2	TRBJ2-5	CASSREVTRDQTQTQYF
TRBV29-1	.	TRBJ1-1	CSVSRARATEAFF
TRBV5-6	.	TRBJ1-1	CASSLALGRGMNTEAFF
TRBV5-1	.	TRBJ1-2	CASSGGPQGYTF
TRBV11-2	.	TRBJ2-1	CASSSGRGGGRVEQFF
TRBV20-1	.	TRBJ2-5	CSARAPVQETQYF
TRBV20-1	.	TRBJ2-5	CSARIVRGTETQYF